The clone carrying this T cell receptor beta chain was detected once. TCRdb keeps only in-frame clones here, not all; method: immunoSEQ multiplex PCR. The data contain 150,000 to 190,000 clones, less than 95% of them singletons. The sample comes from a study of T cell responses to AZD1222 COVID-19 vaccine. The length of the CDR3 is 16 residues. V gave up 3 bases and J gave up 6 bases; unmatched junction bases: 9. Germline CDR1 KGHDR, CDR2 SFDVKD. This specimen was peripheral blood, taken on day 0 of AZD1222 vaccination. The genes are TRBV24-1 and TRBJ2-2; TRBD1 matches at 7 bases. The source is an adult in good health. This CDR3 is CATSDKGGRNAGELFF. In DNA, the CDR3 is TGTGCCACCAGTGATAAAGGGGGCAGAAACGCCGGGGAGCTGTTTTTT.